These 20 T cell receptor beta chains came from one sample sequenced in a study of T cell clonality in common variable immunodeficiency. Study-level results: Reportedly, TCR beta sequences from common variable immunodeficiency showed fewer deletions and N-nucleotide insertions.

Sequencing used immunoSEQ multiplex PCR; TCRdb keeps in-frame clones, though not all of them. The table lists 14,000 or so clones, with no singletons. These receptors have no known antigen. Sequenced: peripheral blood mononuclear cells. Source of these receptors: a human donor with common variable immunodeficiency.

This clone has only a few counts. The read comes to an end 3 residues before the CDR3 does, leaving the germline J gene to fill in the end. The chain couples TRBV2 to TRBJ1-2; a possible D gene is TRBD1 (6 bases). V was shortened by 6 bases and J by 3 bases, with 8 bases between the two germline ends. Germline CDR1 SNHLY, CDR2 FYNNEI. This CDR3 is 12 amino acids long. CDR3 amino acids: CASSKGDYGYTF. Incomplete CDR3 DNA: TGTGCCAGCAGCAAGGGGGACTATGGC.

This clone has only a few counts. The CDR3 goes on 3 residues after the read ends, and that part is filled in from the germline J gene. V gene TRBV7-9 combines with J gene TRBJ2-7; D is possibly TRBD2 (6 bases). CDR3 length: 13 residues. Trimming took off 5 bases at V and 4 bases at J, with 12 bases between the two ends. Germline CDR1 and CDR2: SEHNR and FQNEAQ (reference sequence). CDR3 DNA, as far as it was read: TGTGCCAGCAGCCCCGGGACTTCTTACGAG. This sequence encodes CASSPGTSYE. The entire CDR3 protein reads CASSPGTSYEQYF. Full variable domain (missing parts from reference TRBV7-9 and TRBJ2-7): DTGVSQNPRHKITKRGQNVTFRCDPISEHNRLYWYRQTLGQGPEFLTYFQNEAQLEKSRLLSDRFSAERPKGSFSTLEIQRTEQGDSAMYLCASSPGTSYEQYFGPGTRLTVT.

This clone showed up many times. The read comes to an end 3 residues before the CDR3 does, leaving the germline J gene to fill in the end. V gene TRBV7-9 combines with J gene TRBJ2-1; a weak D match, TRBD1 (5 bases). This CDR3 region has 14 residues. Germline V lookup: CDR1 SEHNR, CDR2 FQNEAQ (reference sequence). V shed 5 bases and J shed 9 bases, with 17 bases lying between them. This chain's CDR3 is CASSQGFKKGEQFF. CDR3 DNA (partial): TGTGCCAGCAGCCAGGGTTTCAAGAAGGGTGAG.

This clone was observed a few times. The read terminates 3 residues ahead of where the CDR3 ends, so the germline J gene completes it. The chain links TRBV5-6 to TRBJ1-1, with 8 bases lining up with TRBD1. V was pared by 7 bases and J by 7 bases, with 12 bases of the junction left unmatched. The CDR3 extends over 14 amino acids. CDR1 and CDR2 from the germline V gene are SGHDT and YYEEEE. The sequenced CDR3 bases are TGTGCCAGCGGAATGGACAGGGTAGATAGTGAA. Its protein is CASGMDRVDSE. The whole CDR3 protein is CASGMDRVDSEAFF.

A note on this clone: The DNA ends 3 residues before the CDR3 does, and the rest of the CDR3 is filled in from the germline J gene. The rearrangement links TRBV19 to TRBJ1-5; 10 bases match TRBD1. Germline V CDR1 and CDR2: LNHDA, SQIVND (reference sequence). J lost 2 bases, V lost 4 bases, and 5 bases had no gene match. The CDR3 runs to 16 residues. The chain's CDR3 is CASSTTGGAGNQPQHF. CDR3 DNA (partial): TGTGCCAGTAGTACGACAGGGGGCGCGGGCAATCAGCCC.

This clone was picked up a small number of times. The read gets to within 3 residues of the CDR3 end, and the germline J gene fills in the rest. The chain uses TRBV5-1 and TRBJ2-7, with TRBD2 matching over 9 bases. With 3 bases clipped from V and 3 bases from J, the junction kept 22 bases outside the gene matches. Germline CDR1 reads SGHRS; CDR2 reads YFSETQ. This CDR3 is 20 amino acids long. The CDR3 bases that were read are TGCGCCAGCAGCTCAACCAAACGGAGATATATGGGACTAGCCGGCTACGAG. Protein product: CASSSTKRRYMGLAGYE. The entire CDR3 is CASSSTKRRYMGLAGYEQYF.

This clone was counted ten times or more. The read stops 3 residues short of the end of the CDR3; the missing end is completed from the germline J gene. This chain uses TRBV29-1 with TRBJ2-7; TRBD1 agrees at 9 bases. Germline CDR1 SQVTM, CDR2 ANQGSEA. With 4 bases clipped from V and 6 bases from J, the junction kept 10 bases outside the gene matches. The CDR3 covers 14 residues. This chain's CDR3 is CSVARQGGRLEQYF. CDR3 DNA (partial): TGCAGCGTTGCCAGACAGGGGGGTCGGCTCGAG.

This clone appeared a few times. From the germline J gene comes the end of the CDR3, since the read stops 3 residues before it. V usage is TRBV6-2 or TRBV6-3 and J usage is TRBJ2-1; TRBD2 matches 14 bases. The CDR3 has 17 amino acids. Germline CDR1 is MNHEY and CDR2 is SVGEGT. J was trimmed by 4 bases and V by 4 bases; bases with no gene match: 6. CDR3 DNA (partial): TGTGCCAGCAGTTCTGGACTAGCGGGGGGCAATTACAATGAG. This codes for CASSSGLAGGNYNE. The CDR3 as a whole reads CASSSGLAGGNYNEQFF.

This clone showed up just a few times. CDR3 sequence reads: CASSPVGQGATEAFF. CDR3 DNA, as far as it was read: TGTGCCAGCTCACCAGTTGGGCAGGGGGCTACTGAA. The chain couples TRBV18 to TRBJ1-1; 8 nucleotides line up with TRBD1. The missing CDR3 end, 3 residues past where the read stops, is filled in from the germline J gene. V shed 2 bases and J 5 bases; nucleotides not matched to a gene: 7. Germline lookup yields CDR1 KGHSH and CDR2 LQKENI. The CDR3 runs to 15 residues.

As to this clone: Read sequence stops 3 residues before the CDR3 end, and the germline J gene provides the missing end. V gene TRBV7-3 combines with J gene TRBJ2-7; D remains unclear. The CDR3 has 13 amino acids. Trimming stripped 5 bases from V and 3 bases from J, with 11 bases between. Germline loops: CDR1 SGHTA, CDR2 FQGTGA. CDR3 residues: CASSPPAGYEQYF. The sequenced CDR3 bases are TGTGCCAGCAGCCCCCCGGCAGGCTACGAG. Full variable domain (outside the CDR3, taken from reference TRBV7-3 and TRBJ2-7): GAGVSQTPSNKVTEKGKYVELRCDPISGHTALYWYRQSLGQGPEFLIYFQGTGAADDSGLPNDRFFAVRPEGSVSTLKIQRTERGDSAVYLCASSPPAGYEQYFGPGTRLTVT.

On this clone itself: Read coverage stops 3 residues before the CDR3 terminus; the germline J gene supplies the remainder. This sequence joins TRBV2 and TRBJ1-1; no clear D. This CDR3 contains 12 residues. V dropped 6 bases and J dropped 4 bases, with 9 bases sitting between them. Germline V gene data show CDR1 as SNHLY and CDR2 as FYNNEI. CDR3 residues: CASSNGGTEAFF. CDR3 DNA (partial): TGTGCCAGCAGCAATGGCGGCACTGAA.

This clone was found many times. The missing CDR3 end, 3 residues past where the read stops, is filled in from the germline J gene. The chain carries TRBV5-1 and TRBJ2-5, with D perhaps TRBD1 (5 bases). CDR3 length: 19 amino acids. CDR1 and CDR2 (germline): SGHRS, YFSETQ. V was clipped by 4 bases and J by 4 bases, with 29 bases between them. The sequenced part of the CDR3 DNA is TGCGCCAGCAGCCCCCGATACAGAACAGGTCGATTAATAGCAGAGACC. Residues: CASSPRYRTGRLIAET. The CDR3 as a whole reads CASSPRYRTGRLIAETQYF. The entire variable domain, with the rest obtained from reference TRBV5-1 and TRBJ2-5, is as follows: KAGVTQTPRYLIKTRGQQVTLSCSPISGHRSVSWYQQTPGQGLQFLFEYFSETQRNKGNFPGRFSGRQFSNSRSEMNVSTLELGDSALYLCASSPRYRTGRLIAETQYFGPGTRLLVL.

In its sample, this clone was seen a few times. The read terminates 3 residues before the CDR3 end, so the remaining end is supplied by the germline J gene. This chain links TRBV6-2 or TRBV6-3 with TRBJ2-1; 8 bases match TRBD1. The CDR3 runs to 15 residues. The V gene's germline CDR1 is MNHEY and CDR2 SVGEGT. V was clipped by 7 bases and J by 8 bases; unmatched bases: 13. The part of the CDR3 DNA that was read is TGTGCCAGCACCCGGAGCGTTTCAGGGGGCTATGAG. Translated, it gives CASTRSVSGGYE. The whole CDR3 region reads CASTRSVSGGYEQFF.

This clone was seen a few times. The read is 3 residues too short to cover the CDR3 end, so that end is filled in from the germline J gene. The V call is TRBV2, the J call TRBJ2-7, with 9 nucleotides matching TRBD1. Trimming cost V 6 bases and J 4 bases; bases outside gene matches: 22. The CDR3 is 19 residues long. Germline V gene data show CDR1 as SNHLY and CDR2 as FYNNEI. The covered CDR3 bases are TGTGCCAGCAGCGCCCCCGGGACAGGGTGGCCCACGGGGTCATACGAG. Its protein product is CASSAPGTGWPTGSYE. The full CDR3 sequence reads CASSAPGTGWPTGSYEQYF.

In its sample, this clone was seen a few times. The read finishes 3 residues shy of the CDR3 end, and the germline J gene is used to complete it. The chain carries TRBV2 and TRBJ1-6; D is ambiguous. V gave up 6 bases and J gave up 7 bases, with 13 bases separating them. CDR3 length: 14 amino acids. In germline, CDR1 is SNHLY, CDR2 FYNNEI. CDR3 in amino acids: CASRPPVRNSPLHF. The covered CDR3 bases are TGTGCCAGCAGGCCGCCGGTTCGGAATTCACCC.

Notes on this clone: Sequencing ends 3 residues short of the CDR3 end; the germline J gene provides the rest. This chain uses TRBV18 with TRBJ2-2; D may be TRBD2 (6 bases). From germline, CDR1 is KGHSH and CDR2 LQKENI. V gave up 0 bases and J gave up 6 bases, with 14 bases separating them. This CDR3 contains 16 residues. CDR3 loop: CASSPPLTRVAGELFF. Partial CDR3 DNA: TGTGCCAGCTCACCACCCTTGACTAGGGTGGCCGGGGAG.

In its sample, this clone is medium-sized. The CDR3 extends 3 residues past the end of the read, so its final part is completed from the germline J gene. This chain uses TRBV4-2 with TRBJ1-6, with D unclear. The germline CDR1 and CDR2 sequences are LGHNA and YNFKEQ. CDR3 length: 16 amino acids. V gave up 1 base and J gave up 7 bases, with 14 bases separating them. CDR3 sequence: CASSQVSGVGNSPLHF. CDR3 bases read: TGTGCCAGCAGCCAAGTCTCCGGGGTAGGGAATTCACCC.

In regard to this clone: The read gets to within 3 residues of the CDR3 end, and the germline J gene fills in the rest. The chain carries TRBV19 and TRBJ2-1; TRBD2 matches at 12 bases. The V gene's germline CDR1 is LNHDA and CDR2 SQIVND (reference sequence). J gave up 0 bases and V 5 bases, and 8 bases lay outside the gene matches. The CDR3 loop spans 18 amino acids. The chain's CDR3 is CASSLSSLAGGSYNEQFF. CDR3 DNA, as far as it was read: TGTGCCAGTAGTCTTTCTTCACTAGCGGGGGGCTCCTACAATGAG.

This clone was recorded a few times. The sequenced fragment ends 3 residues before the CDR3 boundary, so the rest is inferred from the germline J gene. This sequence joins TRBV18 and TRBJ1-4, with D uncertain. V lost 2 bases and J 8 bases, leaving 12 bases between the germline ends. CDR3 length: 14 amino acids. Germline CDR1 is KGHSH and CDR2 is LQKENI. The CDR3 DNA, read in part, is TGTGCCAGCTCACCAGACTATCCGCTGGAAAAA. It codes for CASSPDYPLEK. The whole CDR3 reads CASSPDYPLEKLFF.

The sequenced part of the CDR3 DNA is TGCGCCACCAAAAAGGACAGGGGCTACGAG. The encoded protein is CATKKDRGYE. The whole CDR3 is CATKKDRGYEQYF. The V and J genes are TRBV5-1 and TRBJ2-7; 9 bases map to TRBD1. The CDR3 end lies 3 residues beyond the end of the read and is filled in from the germline J gene. Germline assignment: CDR1 SGHRS and CDR2 YFSETQ. The CDR3 runs 13 residues. J was trimmed by 3 bases and V by 9 bases; bases with no gene match: 7. Variable domain in full (rest from reference TRBV5-1 and TRBJ2-7): KAGVTQTPRYLIKTRGQQVTLSCSPISGHRSVSWYQQTPGQGLQFLFEYFSETQRNKGNFPGRFSGRQFSNSRSEMNVSTLELGDSALYLCATKKDRGYEQYFGPGTRLTVT.